The 3 T cell receptor beta chains in this list originate from one sample, sequenced in a study of identical twins. TCRdb re-analysed the 5' RACE reads in MiXCR, keeping a single row per CDR3 protein. In the table there are 1.5 million to 2 million distinct CDR3 sequences, 25% to 35% of which are singletons. The sequenced sample consisted of cord blood. The receptor set was obtained from a newborn girl in good health.

The chain links TRBV6-6 to TRBJ2-3; 8 positions agree with TRBD2. Germline CDR1 and CDR2: MNHNY and SVGAGI (reference sequence). The CDR3 has 14 amino acids. V was clipped by 2 bases and J by 8 bases; unmatched bases: 6. CDR3 nucleotides: TGTGCCAGCAGTTACACGGCGGGAGGAGGTACGCAGTATTTT. It specifies CASSYTAGGGTQYF.

This clonotype has a single count. This could be a read error, since a much larger clone is one nucleotide away. The rearrangement links TRBV10-3 to TRBJ2-1, with 8 bases aligning to TRBD2. V shed 2 bases, J shed 2 bases, and the junction held 5 bases outside the gene matches. This CDR3 is built from 16 residues. Germline V gene sequence: CDR1 ENHRY, CDR2 SYGVKD. This CDR3 is CAISEEPAGAYNEQFF. Here the CDR3 DNA reads TGTGCCATCAGTGAGGAGCCAGCGGGGGCCTACAATGAGCAGTTCTTC.

V gene TRBV14 combines with J gene TRBJ2-5; TRBD2 agrees at 12 bases. This CDR3 is built from 16 residues. CDR1 is SGHDN, CDR2 FVKESK, per germline. V lost 4 bases and J lost 8; bases outside the gene matches: 11. In DNA, the CDR3 is TGTGCCAGCAGCCTAAGGACTAGCGGGAAAAGTAATACCCAGTACTTC. This gives the protein CASSLRTSGKSNTQYF.